This TCR beta chain was obtained from a study of T-cell reconstitution after alpha-beta-depleted transplantation in children. This sample's TCRbeta library carried unique molecular identifier barcodes. A single record per CDR3 protein comes from TCRdb applying MiXCR to the PCR reads. The table lists 150,000 to 250,000 distinct CDR3 sequences, 13% to 15% of them singletons, with less than 15% in the top ten. CDR1 is SQVTM and CDR2 is ANQGSEA in the germline V gene. The V segment lost 8 bases and the J segment 10 bases; nucleotides outside the gene matches: 17. The CDR3 is made up of 14 amino acids. As for this clonotype: A read error is possible here, since a much larger clone lies one base away.

The source material was PBMCs from the stem cell graft donor, sampled from the stem cell graft. The receptor comes from a human donor who donated a stem cell graft to a child with acute lymphoblastic leukemia. The genes are TRBV29-1 and TRBJ2-4; 7 nucleotides align to TRBD1. The CDR3 sequence: CSHSERQGWNIQYF. The CDR3, as DNA: TGCAGCCATTCGGAAAGACAGGGTTGGAATATTCAGTACTTC.